This T cell receptor beta chain appears in the sequencing data of a study of OX40 agonist ivuxolimab in advanced cancers. Profiled with immunoSEQ multiplex PCR; TCRdb holds only in-frame clones, not every one. The sample holds 50,000 to 60,000 clones, approximately 86% seen once. V lost 6 bases and J lost 2, with 17 bases in between. The germline CDR1 and CDR2 sequences are MNHEY and SMNVEV (reference sequence). The CDR3 has 16 residues. The V and J genes are TRBV27 and TRBJ1-5; a possible D gene is TRBD1 (5 bases). The specimen was CD4+ or CD8+ T cells sorted from blood, collected in a trial of the OX40 agonist ivuxolimab. The source of this sequence is an adult with an advanced solid tumor such as melanoma, head and neck, liver or kidney cancer. In DNA form, the CDR3 reads TGTGCCAGCAGCGTTCTGGGGGATCTTGGCAATCAGCCCCAGCATTTT. It is translated as CASSVLGDLGNQPQHF.